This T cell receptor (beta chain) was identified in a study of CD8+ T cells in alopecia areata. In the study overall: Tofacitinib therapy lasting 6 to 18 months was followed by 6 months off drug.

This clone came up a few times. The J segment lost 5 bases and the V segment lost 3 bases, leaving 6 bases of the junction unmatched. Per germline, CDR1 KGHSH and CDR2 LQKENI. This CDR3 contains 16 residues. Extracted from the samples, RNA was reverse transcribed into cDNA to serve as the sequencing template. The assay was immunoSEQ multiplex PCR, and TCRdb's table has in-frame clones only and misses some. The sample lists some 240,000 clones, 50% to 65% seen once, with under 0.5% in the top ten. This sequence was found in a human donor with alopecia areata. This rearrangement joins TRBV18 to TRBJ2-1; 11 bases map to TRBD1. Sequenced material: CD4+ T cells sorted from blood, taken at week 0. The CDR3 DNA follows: TGTGCCAGCTCACCTCGGGACAGGGGGGCAAACAATGAGCAGTTCTTC. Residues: CASSPRDRGANNEQFF.